This TCR beta chain was captured by sequencing in a study of blood T cell repertoires in COVID-19. Germline CDR1 reads LGHDT; CDR2 reads YNNKEL (reference sequence). Between the trimmed V and J ends, which lost 0 bases and 0 bases, there was a span of 6 bases. CDR3 length: 15 amino acids. Sequenced by immunoSEQ multiplex PCR; TCRdb stores in-frame clones only, minus some. The sample holds almost 500,000 clones, approximately 86% seen once. Ages ranged from 18 to 89 years, with residence in about two dozen US areas. The sequenced sample was PBMCs or T cells enriched from blood (not recorded which). V is TRBV3-1 (or the pseudogene TRBV3-2) and J is TRBJ1-5; D gene uncertain. The TCR comes from a woman aged 55-70 years who had recovered from COVID-19. CDR3 coding DNA: TGTGCCAGCAGCCAAGACAGTAATAGCAATCAGCCCCAGCATTTT. Translated: CASSQDSNSNQPQHF.